This TCR beta chain was recovered during a study of blood T cell repertoires in COVID-19 (dated by TCRdb to about 2020). Background on the whole study: The collaborator samples originated in the United States, Italy and Spain and spanned the acute and convalescent phases of COVID-19. The prospective study material was composed of cDNA or gDNA derived from T cells, B-cell-depleted T cells, or PBMCs. The dataset comprised deeply sampled blood TCRbeta repertoires from subjects exposed to, actively infected with, or recovered from COVID-19. The repertoires were made available in a free public database intended to serve as a resource for research on the immune response to SARS-CoV-2. The samples were drawn from two sources: the first 160 participants of the ongoing ImmuneRACE study, and 1,200 or so subjects contributed by 6 global collaborators. Sample metadata almost always included a de-identified subject ID, COVID-19 status, age in years and sex. HLA class I and class II types, where available, came from metadata supplied by the sample provider rather than from assay-based typing. The research as a whole found: The quantity of clinical and demographic metadata differed by source and by participant and was supplied without curation.

About this clone: Its binding antigen is unknown. No base qualities exist here, and no much larger clone lies one base off it.

The CDR3, from cysteine to phenylalanine, totals 14 residues. Here the CDR3 DNA is all that survives: 42 bases in frame from base 1. The germline V and J ends show losses of 4 bases and 7 bases respectively, and no gene match explains 4 bases of the junction. CDR1 is given as SGHNT and CDR2 as YYREEE, both from the germline V gene (reference sequence). TCRbeta CDR3 regions were amplified from genomic DNA using the immunoSEQ Assay, a bias-controlled multiplex PCR. From the authors' description of their analysis: The number of nucleated cells in each sample was estimated from the amplification of reference gene primers within the assay. To quantify the absolute abundance of each unique TCRbeta CDR3 rearrangement, sequence reads were collapsed and filtered. For each sample, productive Simpson clonality was calculated by taking the square root of Simpson's diversity index across productive rearrangements. TCRdb took this table from immuneACCESS and kept in-frame rearrangements with V and J called. Such tables lack part of the clones; where checked against another copy, unresolved V genes explain under half of the gap, and the rest is unexplained. Clone size and the V and J calls come from that table; the DNA yielded D and trimming. This sample has 88,000 or so clones in its table, and about four fifths of those were observed once. About 24% of the sample lies in the top ten.

Each collaborating institution followed its own protocols to collect whole blood in K2EDTA tubes. For TCRbeta analysis, collaborators shipped samples as frozen whole blood, isolated PBMCs, or DNA extracted from either of those sample types. Sequenced: peripheral blood. The sequence joins TRBV5-4 to TRBJ2-7; 14 bases in the junction line up with TRBD2. The origin of this receptor is a human donor in a cohort sampled during active COVID-19. The nucleotide sequence is given as TGTGCCAGCAGCCCTCGACTAGCGGGGGGGGAGCAGTACTTC. It translates to CASSPRLAGGEQYF.